Listed below are T cell receptor beta chains from one sample, sequenced in a study of human T cells and chemical hapten exposure. MiXCR, run by TCRdb on the RACE reads, gives a single entry per CDR3 protein. The data contain approximately 320,000 distinct CDR3 sequences, about 5% of them seen just once; the ten biggest clones take up 7% to 10%. The sample here was whole blood, taken in connection with sensitization to the hapten diphenylcyclopropenone (DPC). All receptors come from a woman under 30 with alopecia areata. Some clones in this sample may be carry-over from other donors' samples. The CDR3 runs from the conserved cysteine through the conserved F or W. D genes are given only for firm matches. Size is stated for part of the rows, as once, few or many counts, or as a class when the clone is expanded.

V	J	D	size	DNA	CDR3
TRBV20-1	TRBJ1-1	TRBD1	few	TGCAGTGCTAGAGACTGGACAGGGGACTTCACTGAAGCTTTCTTT	CSARDWTGDFTEAFF
TRBV6-5	TRBJ1-1	-	-	TGTGCCAGCAGTACTTATCAAGGGAGTAAGGATGAAGCTTTCTTT	CASSTYQGSKDEAFF
TRBV2	TRBJ1-4	TRBD1	-	TGTGCCAGCAGTATTACAGGGGGGGAAAAACTGTTTTTT	CASSITGGEKLFF
TRBV7-3	TRBJ2-3	-	few	TGTGCCAGCAGCTCCCAGGGTGGGACAGATACGCAGTATTTT	CASSSQGGTDTQYF
TRBV6-5	TRBJ1-2	-	-	TGTGCCAGCAGACCGGTACAGCGTAACTATGGCTACACCTTC	CASRPVQRNYGYTF
TRBV7-3	TRBJ1-1	-	many	TGTGCCAGCAGCTTAACGACCTTTGGTCCCAACACTGAAGCTTTCTTT	CASSLTTFGPNTEAFF
TRBV14	TRBJ1-6	-	few	TGTGCCAGCAGCCAAGCAGCTAATTCACCCCTCCACTTT	CASSQAANSPLHF
TRBV27	TRBJ1-5	-	-	TGTGCCAGCAGTCCACAGGATAGCAATCAGCCCCAGCATTTT	CASSPQDSNQPQHF
TRBV2	TRBJ1-4	TRBD1	few	TGTGCCAGCGGACAGGGTACTGAAAAACTGTTTTTT	CASGQGTEKLFF
TRBV27	TRBJ1-6	-	many	TGTGCCAGCAGTTCCCGGCCCCCCATCTCGGATTCACCCCTCCACTTT	CASSSRPPISDSPLHF
TRBV11-2	TRBJ2-1	TRBD2	few	TGTGCCAGCAGCTTAGATGAGGGACTAGAGTTGTTCTTC	CASSLDEGLELFF
TRBV20-1	TRBJ2-3	TRBD2	-	TGCAGTGCTAGTCCCCCCACAGCGGGGGGGGGAGATACGCAGTATTTT	CSASPPTAGGGDTQYF
TRBV2	TRBJ2-5	-	many	TGTGCCAGCAGTGTCGACTACTCGGAGACCCAGTACTTC	CASSVDYSETQYF
TRBV19	TRBJ1-2	-	-	TGTGCCAGTAGCGATACAGGGCCCTATGGCTACACCTTC	CASSDTGPYGYTF
TRBV5-4	TRBJ2-5	-	few	TGTGCCAGCAGCTTACGATTGGGCCTAGGGGCCCAGTACTTC	CASSLRLGLGAQYF
TRBV9	TRBJ1-5	-	few	TGTGCCAGCAGCGCCACAGGGTTGCATCAGCCCCAGCATTTT	CASSATGLHQPQHF
TRBV5-1	TRBJ2-4	-	-	TGCGCCAGCGGCCTAGCCAAAAACATTCAGTACTTC	CASGLAKNIQYF
TRBV7-2	TRBJ1-2	-	-	TGTGCCAGCAGCTTAGCGCGGGCAGGGACTGGCTACACCTTC	CASSLARAGTGYTF
TRBV4-3	TRBJ2-5	-	many	TGCGCCAGCAGCCAAGATTGGCGCCGGGACGGTAAAGAGACCCAGTACTTC	CASSQDWRRDGKETQYF